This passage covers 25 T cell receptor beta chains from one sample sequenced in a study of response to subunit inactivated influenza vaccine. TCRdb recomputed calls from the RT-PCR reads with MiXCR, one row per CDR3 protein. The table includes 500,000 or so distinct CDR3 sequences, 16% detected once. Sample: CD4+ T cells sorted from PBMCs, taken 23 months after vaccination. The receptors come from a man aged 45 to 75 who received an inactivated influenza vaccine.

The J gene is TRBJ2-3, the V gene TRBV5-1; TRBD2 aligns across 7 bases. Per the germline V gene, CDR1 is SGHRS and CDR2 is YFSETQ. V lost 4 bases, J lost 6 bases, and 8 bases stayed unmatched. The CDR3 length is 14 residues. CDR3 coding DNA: TGCGCCAGCAGCACTCTGCGGGAGTTTGATACGCAGTATTTT. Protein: CASSTLREFDTQYF.

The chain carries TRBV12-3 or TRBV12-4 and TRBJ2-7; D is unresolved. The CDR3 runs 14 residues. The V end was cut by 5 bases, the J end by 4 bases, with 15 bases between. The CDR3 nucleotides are TGTGCCAGCAGTCCGCGGACGGAATTGTACGAGCAGTACTTC. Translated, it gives CASSPRTELYEQYF.

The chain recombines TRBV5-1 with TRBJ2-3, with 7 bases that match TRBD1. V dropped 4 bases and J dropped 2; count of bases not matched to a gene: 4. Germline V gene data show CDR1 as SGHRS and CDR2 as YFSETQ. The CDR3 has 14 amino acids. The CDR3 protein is CASSRGTDTDTQYF. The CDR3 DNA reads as TGCGCCAGCAGCCGTGGGACAGACACAGATACGCAGTATTTT.

CDR3 sequence reads: CASSLQAGSSYNEQFF. CDR3 DNA sequence: TGCGCCAGCAGCCTACAAGCGGGTAGCTCCTACAATGAGCAGTTCTTC. The chain carries TRBV4-3 and TRBJ2-1; D is possibly TRBD2 (6 bases). The CDR3 covers 16 residues. From germline, CDR1 is LGHNA and CDR2 YSLEER. With 4 bases removed from V and 0 bases from J, the gap between germline ends came to 13 bases.

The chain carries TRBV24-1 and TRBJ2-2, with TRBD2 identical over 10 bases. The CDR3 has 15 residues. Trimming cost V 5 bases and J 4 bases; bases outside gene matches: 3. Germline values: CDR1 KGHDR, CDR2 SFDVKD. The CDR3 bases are TGTGCCACCAGTGGGCTAGCGGGAGCCACCGGGGAGCTGTTTTTT. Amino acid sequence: CATSGLAGATGELFF.

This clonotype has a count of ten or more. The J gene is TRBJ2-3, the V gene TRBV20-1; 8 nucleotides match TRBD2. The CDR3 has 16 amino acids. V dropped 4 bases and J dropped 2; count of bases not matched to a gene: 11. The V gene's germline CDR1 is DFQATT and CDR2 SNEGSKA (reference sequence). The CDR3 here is CSAIRIGTSNTDTQYF. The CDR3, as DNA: TGCAGTGCTATACGTATCGGGACTAGTAACACAGATACGCAGTATTTT.

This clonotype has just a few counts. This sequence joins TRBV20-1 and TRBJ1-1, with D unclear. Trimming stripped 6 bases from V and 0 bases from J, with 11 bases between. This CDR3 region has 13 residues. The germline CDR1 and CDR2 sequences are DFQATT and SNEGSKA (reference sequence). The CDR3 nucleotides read TGCAGTGCAAGACCCAATATGAACACTGAAGCTTTCTTT. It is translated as CSARPNMNTEAFF.

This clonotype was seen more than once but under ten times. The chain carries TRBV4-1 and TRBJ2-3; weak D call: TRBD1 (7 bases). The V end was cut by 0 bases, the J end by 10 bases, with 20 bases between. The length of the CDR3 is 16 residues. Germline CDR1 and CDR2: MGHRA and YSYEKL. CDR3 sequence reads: CASSQEGQPRSGAQYF. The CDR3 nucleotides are TGCGCCAGCAGCCAAGAGGGACAGCCGAGGTCGGGAGCGCAGTATTTT.

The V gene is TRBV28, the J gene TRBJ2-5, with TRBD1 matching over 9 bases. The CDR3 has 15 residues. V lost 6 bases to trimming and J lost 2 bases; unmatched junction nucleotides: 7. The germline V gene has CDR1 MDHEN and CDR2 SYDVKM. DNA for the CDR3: TGTGCCAGCAGCACCATCGGACAGGGGCAAGAGACCCAGTACTTC. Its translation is CASSTIGQGQETQYF.

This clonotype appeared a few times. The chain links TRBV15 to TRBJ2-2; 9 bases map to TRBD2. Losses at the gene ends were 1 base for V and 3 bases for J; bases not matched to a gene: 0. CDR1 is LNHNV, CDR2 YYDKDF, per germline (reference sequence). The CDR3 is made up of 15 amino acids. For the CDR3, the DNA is TGTGCCACCAGCAGAGGACTAGCGGACACCGGGGAGCTGTTTTTT. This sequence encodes CATSRGLADTGELFF.

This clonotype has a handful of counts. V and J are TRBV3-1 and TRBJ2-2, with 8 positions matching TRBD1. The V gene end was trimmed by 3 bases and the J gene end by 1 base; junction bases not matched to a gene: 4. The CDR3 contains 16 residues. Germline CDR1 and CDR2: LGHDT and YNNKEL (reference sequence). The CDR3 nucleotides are TGTGCCAGCAGCCAGCGACAGGGGCTGAACACCGGGGAGCTGTTTTTT. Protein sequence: CASSQRQGLNTGELFF.

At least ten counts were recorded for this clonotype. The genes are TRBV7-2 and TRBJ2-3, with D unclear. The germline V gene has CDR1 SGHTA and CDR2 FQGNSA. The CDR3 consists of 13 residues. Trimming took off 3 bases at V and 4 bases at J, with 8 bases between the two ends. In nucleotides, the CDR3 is TGTGCCAGCAGCTTTTCCGTTGCAGATACGCAGTATTTT. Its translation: CASSFSVADTQYF.

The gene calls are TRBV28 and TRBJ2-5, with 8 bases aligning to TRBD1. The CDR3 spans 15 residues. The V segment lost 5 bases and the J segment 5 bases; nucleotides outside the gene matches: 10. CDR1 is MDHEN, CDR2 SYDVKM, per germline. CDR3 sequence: CASSPGGQGTETQYF. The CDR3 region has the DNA TGTGCCAGCAGTCCCGGAGGACAGGGTACTGAGACCCAGTACTTC.

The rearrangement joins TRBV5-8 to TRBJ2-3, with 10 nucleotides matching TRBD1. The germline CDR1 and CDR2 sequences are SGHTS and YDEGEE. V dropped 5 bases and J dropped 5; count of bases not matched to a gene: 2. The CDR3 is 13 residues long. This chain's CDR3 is CASRDRGKDTQYF. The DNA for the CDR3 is TGTGCCAGCAGGGACAGGGGGAAAGATACGCAGTATTTT.

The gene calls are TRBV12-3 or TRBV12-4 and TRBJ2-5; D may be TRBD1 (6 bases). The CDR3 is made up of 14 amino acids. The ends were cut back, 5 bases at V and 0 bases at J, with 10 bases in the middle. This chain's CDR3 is CASSPTGYQETQYF. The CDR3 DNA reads TGTGCCAGCAGTCCGACAGGTTACCAAGAGACCCAGTACTTC.

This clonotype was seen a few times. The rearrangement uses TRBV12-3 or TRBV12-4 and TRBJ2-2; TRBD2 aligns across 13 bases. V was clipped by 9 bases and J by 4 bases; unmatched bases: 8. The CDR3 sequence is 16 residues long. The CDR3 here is CASILAGGPSTGELFF. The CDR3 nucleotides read TGTGCCAGTATACTAGCGGGAGGGCCAAGCACCGGGGAGCTGTTTTTT.

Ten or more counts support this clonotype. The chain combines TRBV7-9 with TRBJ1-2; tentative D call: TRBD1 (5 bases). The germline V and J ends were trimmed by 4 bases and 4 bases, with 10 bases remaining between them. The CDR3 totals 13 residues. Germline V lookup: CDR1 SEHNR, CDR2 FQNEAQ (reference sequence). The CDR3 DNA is TGTGCCAGCAGCTCATCAGGGAGCTATGGCTACACCTTC. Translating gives CASSSSGSYGYTF.

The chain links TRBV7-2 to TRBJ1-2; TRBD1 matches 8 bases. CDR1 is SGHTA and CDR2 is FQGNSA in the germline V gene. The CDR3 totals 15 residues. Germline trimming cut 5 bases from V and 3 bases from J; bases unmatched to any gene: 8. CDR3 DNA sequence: TGTGCCAGCAGCACACAGGGGGGAATTCACTATGGCTACACCTTC. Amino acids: CASSTQGGIHYGYTF. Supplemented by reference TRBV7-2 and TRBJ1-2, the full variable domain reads GAGVSQSPSNKVTEKGKDVELRCDPISGHTALYWYRQSLGQGLEFLIYFQGNSAPDKSGLPSDRFSAERTGGSVSTLTIQRTQQEDSAVYLCASSTQGGIHYGYTFGSGTRLTVV.

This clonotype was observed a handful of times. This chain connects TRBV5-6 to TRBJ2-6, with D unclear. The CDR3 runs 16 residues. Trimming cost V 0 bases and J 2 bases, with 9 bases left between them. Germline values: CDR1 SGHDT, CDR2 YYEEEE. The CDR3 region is CASSLALATGANVLTF. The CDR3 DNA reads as TGTGCCAGCAGCTTGGCCCTCGCTACTGGGGCCAACGTCCTGACTTTC.

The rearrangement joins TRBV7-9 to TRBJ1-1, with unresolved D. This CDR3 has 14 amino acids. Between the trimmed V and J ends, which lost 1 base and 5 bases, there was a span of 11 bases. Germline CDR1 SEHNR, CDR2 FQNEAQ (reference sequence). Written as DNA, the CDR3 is TGTGCCAGCAGCTTAGGTCGCACGCTGACTGAAGCTTTCTTT. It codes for CASSLGRTLTEAFF.

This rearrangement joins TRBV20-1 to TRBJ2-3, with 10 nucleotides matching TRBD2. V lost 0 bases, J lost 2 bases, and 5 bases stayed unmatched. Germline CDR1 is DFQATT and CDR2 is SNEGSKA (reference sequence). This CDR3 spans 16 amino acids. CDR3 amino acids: CSARDSSGGATDTQYF. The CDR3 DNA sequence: TGCAGTGCTAGAGATTCCAGCGGGGGGGCCACAGATACGCAGTATTTT.

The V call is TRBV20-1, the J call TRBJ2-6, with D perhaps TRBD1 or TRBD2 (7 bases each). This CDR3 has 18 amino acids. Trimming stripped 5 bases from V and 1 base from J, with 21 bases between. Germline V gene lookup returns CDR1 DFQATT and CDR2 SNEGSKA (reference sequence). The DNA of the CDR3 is TGCAGTGCTCAGCTCCCCAGGGGGGGCGGGTCTGGGGCCAACGTCCTGACTTTC. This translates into CSAQLPRGGGSGANVLTF.

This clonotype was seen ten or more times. CDR3 sequence reads: CASSLVPSSYEQYF. CDR3 in DNA: TGCGCCAGCAGCTTGGTCCCCAGCTCCTACGAGCAGTACTTC. The chain has TRBV5-1 and TRBJ2-7; unclear D gene. V lost 0 bases, J lost 0 bases, and 7 bases lay in between. The CDR3 has 14 amino acids. The germline V gene encodes CDR1 SGHRS and CDR2 YFSETQ.

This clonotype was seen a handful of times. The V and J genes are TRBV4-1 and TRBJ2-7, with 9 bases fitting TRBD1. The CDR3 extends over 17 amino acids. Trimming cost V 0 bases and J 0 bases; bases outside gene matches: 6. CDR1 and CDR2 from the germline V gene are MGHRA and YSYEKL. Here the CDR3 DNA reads TGCGCCAGCAGCCAAGATTTGTTACAGGGGGCCTCCTACGAGCAGTACTTC. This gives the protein CASSQDLLQGASYEQYF.

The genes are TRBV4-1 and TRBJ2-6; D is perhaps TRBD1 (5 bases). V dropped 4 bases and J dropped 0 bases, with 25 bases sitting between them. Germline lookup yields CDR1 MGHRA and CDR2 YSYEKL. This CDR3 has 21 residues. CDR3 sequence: CASSLTTAGLSTTSGANVLTF. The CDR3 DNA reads TGCGCCAGCAGCCTTACTACCGCAGGGCTAAGCACCACCTCTGGGGCCAACGTCCTGACTTTC.